The subject of this entry is one TCR beta chain. This sample is drawn from a study of blood T cell repertoires in COVID-19. Study summary: Acute-phase and convalescent COVID-19 samples originated in the United States, Italy and Spain.

The method was immunoSEQ multiplex PCR; TCRdb's version includes in-frame clones alone and lacks a portion of them. The data show tens of thousands of clones, 91% seen once. Germline CDR1 SGHTA, CDR2 FQGNSA. V was clipped by 5 bases and J by 7 bases, with 20 bases between them. The CDR3 is 16 amino acids. The gene calls are TRBV7-2 and TRBJ1-4, with D tentatively TRBD1 (6 bases). Material for sequencing was peripheral blood. The clonotype comes from a human donor with active COVID-19. The donor label of this sample is uncertain. This CDR3 is CASSPGGGGRGEKLFF. The CDR3 DNA follows: TGTGCCAGCAGCCCGGGGGGTGGGGGGCGAGGTGAAAAACTGTTTTTT.